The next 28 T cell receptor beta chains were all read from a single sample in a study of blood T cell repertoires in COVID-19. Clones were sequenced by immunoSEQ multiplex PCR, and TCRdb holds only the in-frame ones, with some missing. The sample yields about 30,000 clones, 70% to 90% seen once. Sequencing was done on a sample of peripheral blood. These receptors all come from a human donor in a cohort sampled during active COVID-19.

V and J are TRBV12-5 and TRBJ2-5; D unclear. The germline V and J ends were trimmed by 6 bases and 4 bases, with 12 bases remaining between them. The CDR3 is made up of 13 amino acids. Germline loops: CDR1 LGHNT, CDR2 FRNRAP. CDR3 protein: CASGPGRGETQYF. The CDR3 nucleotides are TGTGCTAGTGGACCTGGAAGAGGAGAGACCCAGTACTTC.

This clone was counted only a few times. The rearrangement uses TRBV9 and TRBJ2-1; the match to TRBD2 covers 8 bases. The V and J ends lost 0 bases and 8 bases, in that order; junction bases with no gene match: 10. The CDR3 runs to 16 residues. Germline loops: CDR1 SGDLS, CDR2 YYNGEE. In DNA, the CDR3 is TGTGCCAGCAGCGTAGCAATTACGGGGGGGCCCGATGAGCAGTTCTTC. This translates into CASSVAITGGPDEQFF.

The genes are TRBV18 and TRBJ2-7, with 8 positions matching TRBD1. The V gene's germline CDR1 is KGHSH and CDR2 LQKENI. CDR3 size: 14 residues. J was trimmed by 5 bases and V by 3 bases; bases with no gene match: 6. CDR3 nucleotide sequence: TGTGCCAGCTCACCGCGACAGGGGTCGGACGAGCAGTACTTC. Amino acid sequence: CASSPRQGSDEQYF.

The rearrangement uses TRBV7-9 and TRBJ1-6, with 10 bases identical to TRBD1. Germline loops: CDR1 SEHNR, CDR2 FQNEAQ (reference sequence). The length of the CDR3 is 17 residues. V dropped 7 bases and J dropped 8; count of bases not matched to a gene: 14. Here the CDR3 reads CASTRNSGGQGYSPLHF. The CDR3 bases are TGTGCCAGCACGCGGAACTCTGGGGGACAGGGGTATTCACCCCTCCACTTT.

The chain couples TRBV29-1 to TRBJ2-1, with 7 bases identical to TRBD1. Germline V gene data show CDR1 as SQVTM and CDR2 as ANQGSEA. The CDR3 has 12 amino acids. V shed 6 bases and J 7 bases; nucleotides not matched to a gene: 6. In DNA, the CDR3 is TGCAGCGTGACGAGACAGGGTAATGAGCAGTTCTTC. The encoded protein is CSVTRQGNEQFF.

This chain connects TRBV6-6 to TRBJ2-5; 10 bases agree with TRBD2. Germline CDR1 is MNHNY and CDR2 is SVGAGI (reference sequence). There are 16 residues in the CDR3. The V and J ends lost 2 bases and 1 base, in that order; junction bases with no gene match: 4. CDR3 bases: TGTGCCAGCAGTTACGACGGACTAGCGGTCCAAGAGACCCAGTACTTC. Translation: CASSYDGLAVQETQYF.

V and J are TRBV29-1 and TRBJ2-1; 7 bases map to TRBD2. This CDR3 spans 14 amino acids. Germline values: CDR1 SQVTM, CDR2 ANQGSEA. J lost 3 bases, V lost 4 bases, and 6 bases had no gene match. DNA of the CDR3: TGCAGCGTTGGCTCACTAGCGAACTACAATGAGCAGTTCTTC. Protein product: CSVGSLANYNEQFF.

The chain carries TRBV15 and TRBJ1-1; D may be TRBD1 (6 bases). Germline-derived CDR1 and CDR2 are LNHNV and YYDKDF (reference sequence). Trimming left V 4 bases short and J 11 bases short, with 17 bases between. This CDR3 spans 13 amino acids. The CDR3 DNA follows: TGTGCCACCAGCACTCGGGGGGCAAGGCCGGCTTTCTTT. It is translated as CATSTRGARPAFF.

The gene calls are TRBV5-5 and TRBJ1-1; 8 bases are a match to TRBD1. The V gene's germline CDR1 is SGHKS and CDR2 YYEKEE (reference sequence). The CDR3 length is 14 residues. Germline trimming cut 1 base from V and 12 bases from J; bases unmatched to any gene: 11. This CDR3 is CASSLSKADRVTFF. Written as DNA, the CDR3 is TGTGCCAGCAGCTTGTCAAAAGCGGACAGGGTGACTTTCTTT.

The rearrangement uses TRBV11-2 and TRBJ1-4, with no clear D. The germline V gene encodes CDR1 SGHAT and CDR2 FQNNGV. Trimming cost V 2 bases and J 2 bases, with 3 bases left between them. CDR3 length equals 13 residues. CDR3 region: CASSLSTNEKLFF. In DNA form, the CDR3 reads TGTGCCAGCAGCTTATCGACTAATGAAAAACTGTTTTTT.

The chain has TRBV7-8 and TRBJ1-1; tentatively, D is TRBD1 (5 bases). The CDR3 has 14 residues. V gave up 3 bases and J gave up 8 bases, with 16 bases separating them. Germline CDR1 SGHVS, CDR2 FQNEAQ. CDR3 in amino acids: CASSFTGPEREAFF. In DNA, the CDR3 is TGTGCCAGCAGCTTCACAGGTCCGGAACGGGAAGCTTTCTTT. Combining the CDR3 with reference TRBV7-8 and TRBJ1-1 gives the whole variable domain GAGVSQSPRYKVAKRGQDVALRCDPISGHVSLFWYQQALGQGPEFLTYFQNEAQLDKSGLPSDRFFAERPEGSVSTLKIQRTQQEDSAVYLCASSFTGPEREAFFGQGTRLTVV.

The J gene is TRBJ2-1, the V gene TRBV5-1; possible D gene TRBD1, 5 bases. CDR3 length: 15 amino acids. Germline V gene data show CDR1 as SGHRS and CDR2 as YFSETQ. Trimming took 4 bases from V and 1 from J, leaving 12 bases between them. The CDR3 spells CASSLQGTSYNEQFF. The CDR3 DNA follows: TGCGCCAGCAGCCTCCAGGGAACTTCCTACAATGAGCAGTTCTTC. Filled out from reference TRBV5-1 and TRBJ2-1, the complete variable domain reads KAGVTQTPRYLIKTRGQQVTLSCSPISGHRSVSWYQQTPGQGLQFLFEYFSETQRNKGNFPGRFSGRQFSNSRSEMNVSTLELGDSALYLCASSLQGTSYNEQFFGPGTRLTVL.

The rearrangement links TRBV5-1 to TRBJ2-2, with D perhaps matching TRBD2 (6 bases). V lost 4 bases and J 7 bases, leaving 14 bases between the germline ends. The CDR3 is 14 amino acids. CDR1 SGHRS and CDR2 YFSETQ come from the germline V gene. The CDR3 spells CASSPGVLGGELFF. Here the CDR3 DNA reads TGCGCCAGCAGCCCGGGGGTACTCGGCGGGGAGCTGTTTTTT.

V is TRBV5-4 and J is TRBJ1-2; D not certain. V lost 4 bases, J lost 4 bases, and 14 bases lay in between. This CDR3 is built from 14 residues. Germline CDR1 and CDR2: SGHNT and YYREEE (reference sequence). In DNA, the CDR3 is TGTGCCAGCAGCCTCCGCAGTCCGCCCTATGGCTACACCTTC. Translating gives CASSLRSPPYGYTF.

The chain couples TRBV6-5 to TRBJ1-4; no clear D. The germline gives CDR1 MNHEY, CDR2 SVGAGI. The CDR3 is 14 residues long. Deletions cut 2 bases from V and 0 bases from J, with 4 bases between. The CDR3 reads CASSYRATNEKLFF. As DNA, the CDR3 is TGTGCCAGCAGTTACAGAGCAACTAATGAAAAACTGTTTTTT.

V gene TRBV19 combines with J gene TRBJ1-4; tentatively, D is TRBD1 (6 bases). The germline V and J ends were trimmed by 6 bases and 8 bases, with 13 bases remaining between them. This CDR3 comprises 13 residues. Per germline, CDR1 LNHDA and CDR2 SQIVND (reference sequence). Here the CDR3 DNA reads TGTGCCAGTAGAGAGACAGGAATCGAAAAACTGTTTTTT. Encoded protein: CASRETGIEKLFF.

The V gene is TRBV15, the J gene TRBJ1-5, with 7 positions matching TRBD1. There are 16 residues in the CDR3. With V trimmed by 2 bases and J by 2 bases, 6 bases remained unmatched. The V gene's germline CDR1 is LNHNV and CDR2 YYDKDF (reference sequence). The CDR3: CATSRNRGGGNQPQHF. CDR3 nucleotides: TGTGCCACCAGCAGAAACAGGGGCGGCGGCAATCAGCCCCAGCATTTT.

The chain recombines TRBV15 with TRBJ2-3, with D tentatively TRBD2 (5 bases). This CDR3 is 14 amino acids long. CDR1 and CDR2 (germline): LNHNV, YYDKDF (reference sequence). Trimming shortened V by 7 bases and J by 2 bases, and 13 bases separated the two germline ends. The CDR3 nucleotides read TGTGCCACCACCCTAAAGCGGAACACAGATACGCAGTATTTT. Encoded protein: CATTLKRNTDTQYF.

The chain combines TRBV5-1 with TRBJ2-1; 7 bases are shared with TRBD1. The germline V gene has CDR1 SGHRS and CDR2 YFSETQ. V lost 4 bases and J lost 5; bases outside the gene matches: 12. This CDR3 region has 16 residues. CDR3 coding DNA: TGCGCCAGCAGCCGAAGGACAGGAAAACTAGACAATGAGCAGTTCTTC. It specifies CASSRRTGKLDNEQFF.

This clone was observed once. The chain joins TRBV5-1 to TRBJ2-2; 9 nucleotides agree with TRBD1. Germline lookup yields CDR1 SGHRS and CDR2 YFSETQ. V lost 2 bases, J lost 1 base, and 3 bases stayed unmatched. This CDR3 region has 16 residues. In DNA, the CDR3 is TGCGCCAGCAGCTTACAGGGGGCTTTGAACACCGGGGAGCTGTTTTTT. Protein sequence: CASSLQGALNTGELFF.

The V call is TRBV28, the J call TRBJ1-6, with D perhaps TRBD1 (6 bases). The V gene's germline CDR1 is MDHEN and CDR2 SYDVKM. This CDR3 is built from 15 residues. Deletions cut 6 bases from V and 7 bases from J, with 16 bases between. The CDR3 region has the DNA TGTGCCAGCAGCCAAGGGGACACAGAAAATTCACCCCTCCACTTT. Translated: CASSQGDTENSPLHF.

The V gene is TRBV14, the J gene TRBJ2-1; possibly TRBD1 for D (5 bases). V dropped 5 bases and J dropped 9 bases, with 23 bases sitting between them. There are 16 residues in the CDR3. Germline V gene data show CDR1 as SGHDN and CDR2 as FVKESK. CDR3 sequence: CASSASFTQGKAEQFF. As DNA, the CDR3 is TGTGCCAGCAGCGCCAGCTTTACTCAGGGCAAGGCTGAGCAGTTCTTC.

The CDR3 DNA reads TGTGCCAGCACGACGAGACAGACGAACACTGAAGCTTTCTTT. As protein: CASTTRQTNTEAFF. The rearrangement uses TRBV6-5 and TRBJ1-1; possibly TRBD1 for D (5 bases). CDR1 is MNHEY and CDR2 is SVGAGI in the germline V gene. V lost 7 bases and J lost 1, with 13 bases in between. This CDR3 has 14 residues.

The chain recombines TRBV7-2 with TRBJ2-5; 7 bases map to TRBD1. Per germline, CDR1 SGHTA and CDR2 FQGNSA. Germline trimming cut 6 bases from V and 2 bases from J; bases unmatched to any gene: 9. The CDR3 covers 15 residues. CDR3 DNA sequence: TGTGCCAGCAGGGCAGGGGGACACACTCAAGAGACCCAGTACTTC. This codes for CASRAGGHTQETQYF.

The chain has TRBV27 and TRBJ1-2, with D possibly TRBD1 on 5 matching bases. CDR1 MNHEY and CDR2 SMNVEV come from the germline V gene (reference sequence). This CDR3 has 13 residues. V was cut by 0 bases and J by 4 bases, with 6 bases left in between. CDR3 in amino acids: CASSLSGGYGYTF. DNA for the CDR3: TGTGCCAGCAGTTTATCGGGGGGCTATGGCTACACCTTC.

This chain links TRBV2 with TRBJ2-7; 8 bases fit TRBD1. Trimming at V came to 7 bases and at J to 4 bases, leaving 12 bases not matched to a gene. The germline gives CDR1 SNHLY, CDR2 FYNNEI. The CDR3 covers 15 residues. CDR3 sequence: CASTDRDRYWYEQYF. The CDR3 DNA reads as TGTGCCAGCACTGACCGGGACAGGTATTGGTACGAGCAGTACTTC.

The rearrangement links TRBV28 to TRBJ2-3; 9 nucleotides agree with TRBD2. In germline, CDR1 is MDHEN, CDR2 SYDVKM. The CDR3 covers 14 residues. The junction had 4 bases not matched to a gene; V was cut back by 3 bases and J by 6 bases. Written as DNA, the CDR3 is TGTGCCAGCAGTTTTATAGCGGGGGATGATACGCAGTATTTT. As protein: CASSFIAGDDTQYF.

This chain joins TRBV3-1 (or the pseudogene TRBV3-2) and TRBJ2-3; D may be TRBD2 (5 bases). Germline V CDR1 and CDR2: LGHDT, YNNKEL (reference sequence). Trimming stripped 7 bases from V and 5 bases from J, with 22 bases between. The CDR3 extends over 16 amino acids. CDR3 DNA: TGTGCCAGCACCTCAGGAGTAGCGCTTGCCGGAGATACGCAGTATTTT. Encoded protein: CASTSGVALAGDTQYF.